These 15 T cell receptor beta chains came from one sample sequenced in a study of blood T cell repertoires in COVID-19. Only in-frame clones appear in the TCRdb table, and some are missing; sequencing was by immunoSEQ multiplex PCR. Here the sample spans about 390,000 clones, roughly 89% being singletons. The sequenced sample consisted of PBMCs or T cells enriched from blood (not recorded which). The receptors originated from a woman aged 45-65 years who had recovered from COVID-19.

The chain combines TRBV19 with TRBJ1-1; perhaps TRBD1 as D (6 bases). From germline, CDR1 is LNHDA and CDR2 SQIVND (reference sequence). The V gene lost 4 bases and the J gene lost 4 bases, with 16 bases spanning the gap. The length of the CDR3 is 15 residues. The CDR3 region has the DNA TGTGCCAGTAGTAATCCCGGGACATCGGTCACTGAAGCTTTCTTT. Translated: CASSNPGTSVTEAFF.

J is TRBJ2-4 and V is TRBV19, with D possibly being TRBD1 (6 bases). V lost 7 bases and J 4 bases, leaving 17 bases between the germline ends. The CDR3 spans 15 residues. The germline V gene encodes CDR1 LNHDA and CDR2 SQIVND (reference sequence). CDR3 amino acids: CASNVPGHKKNIQYF. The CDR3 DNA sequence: TGTGCCAGTAACGTTCCGGGACACAAAAAAAACATTCAGTACTTC.

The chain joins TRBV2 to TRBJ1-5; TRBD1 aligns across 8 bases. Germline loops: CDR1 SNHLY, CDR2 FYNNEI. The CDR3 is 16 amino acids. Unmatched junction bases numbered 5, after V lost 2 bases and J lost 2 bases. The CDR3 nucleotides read TGTGCCAGCAGTGAACAGGGGGCGGTAGGCAATCAGCCCCAGCATTTT. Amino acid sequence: CASSEQGAVGNQPQHF.

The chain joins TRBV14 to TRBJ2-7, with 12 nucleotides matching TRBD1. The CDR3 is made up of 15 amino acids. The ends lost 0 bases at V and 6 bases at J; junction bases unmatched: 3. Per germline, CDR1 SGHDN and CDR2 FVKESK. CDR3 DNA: TGTGCCAGCAGCCAAGAGGGACAGGGGGCCCGCGAGCAGTACTTC. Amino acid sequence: CASSQEGQGAREQYF. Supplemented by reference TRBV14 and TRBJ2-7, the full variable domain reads EAGVTQFPSHSVIEKGQTVTLRCDPISGHDNLYWYRRVMGKEIKFLLHFVKESKQDESGMPNNRFLAERTGGTYSTLKVQPAELEDSGVYFCASSQEGQGAREQYFGPGTRLTVT.

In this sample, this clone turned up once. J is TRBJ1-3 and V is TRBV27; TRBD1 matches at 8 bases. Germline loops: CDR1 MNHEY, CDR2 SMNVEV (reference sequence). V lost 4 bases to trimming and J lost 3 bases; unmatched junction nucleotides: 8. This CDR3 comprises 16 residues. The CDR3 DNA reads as TGTGCCAGCAGTTCCCTCGGACAGGGCTTTGGAAACACCATATATTTT. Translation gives CASSSLGQGFGNTIYF.

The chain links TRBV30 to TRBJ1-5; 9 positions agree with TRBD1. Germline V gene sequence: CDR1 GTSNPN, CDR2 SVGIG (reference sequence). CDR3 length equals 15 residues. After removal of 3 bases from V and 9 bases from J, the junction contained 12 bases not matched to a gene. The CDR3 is CAWSGDRASRGPQHF. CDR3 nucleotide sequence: TGTGCCTGGAGCGGGGACAGGGCGAGCCGGGGGCCCCAGCATTTT.

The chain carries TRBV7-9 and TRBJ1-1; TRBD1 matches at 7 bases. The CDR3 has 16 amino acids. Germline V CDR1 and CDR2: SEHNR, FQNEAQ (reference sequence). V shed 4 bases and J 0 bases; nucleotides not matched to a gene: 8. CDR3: CASSSGTEDMNTEAFF. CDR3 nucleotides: TGTGCCAGCAGCTCCGGGACAGAAGATATGAACACTGAAGCTTTCTTT.

The CDR3 DNA follows: TGTGCCAGCAGCCAAGCAGGGGGCCAAAGCAATCAGCCCCAGCATTTT. Its translation is CASSQAGGQSNQPQHF. This chain uses TRBV3-1 (or the pseudogene TRBV3-2) with TRBJ1-5; 8 bases match TRBD1. The germline V gene has CDR1 LGHDT and CDR2 YNNKEL (reference sequence). There are 16 residues in the CDR3. V dropped 1 base and J dropped 1; count of bases not matched to a gene: 3.

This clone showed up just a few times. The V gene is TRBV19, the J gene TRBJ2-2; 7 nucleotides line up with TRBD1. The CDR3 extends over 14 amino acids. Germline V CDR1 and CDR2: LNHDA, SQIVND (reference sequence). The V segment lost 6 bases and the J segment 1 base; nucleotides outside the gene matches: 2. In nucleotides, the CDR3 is TGTGCCAGTAGATGGGACAGGAACACCGGGGAGCTGTTTTTT. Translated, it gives CASRWDRNTGELFF.

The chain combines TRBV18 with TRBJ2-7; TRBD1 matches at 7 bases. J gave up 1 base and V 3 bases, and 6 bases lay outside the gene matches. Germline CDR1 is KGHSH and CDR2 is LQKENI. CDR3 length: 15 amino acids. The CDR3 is CASSPGRGLSYEQYF. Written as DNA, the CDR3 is TGTGCCAGCTCACCGGGAAGGGGGCTTTCCTACGAGCAGTACTTC.

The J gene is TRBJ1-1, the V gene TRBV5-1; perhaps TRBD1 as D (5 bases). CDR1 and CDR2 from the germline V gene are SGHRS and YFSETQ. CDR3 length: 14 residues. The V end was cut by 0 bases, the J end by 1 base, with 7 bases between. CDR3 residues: CASSLDDRNTEAFF. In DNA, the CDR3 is TGCGCCAGCAGCTTGGATGACAGGAACACTGAAGCTTTCTTT. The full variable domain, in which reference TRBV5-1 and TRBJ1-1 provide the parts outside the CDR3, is KAGVTQTPRYLIKTRGQQVTLSCSPISGHRSVSWYQQTPGQGLQFLFEYFSETQRNKGNFPGRFSGRQFSNSRSEMNVSTLELGDSALYLCASSLDDRNTEAFFGQGTRLTVV.

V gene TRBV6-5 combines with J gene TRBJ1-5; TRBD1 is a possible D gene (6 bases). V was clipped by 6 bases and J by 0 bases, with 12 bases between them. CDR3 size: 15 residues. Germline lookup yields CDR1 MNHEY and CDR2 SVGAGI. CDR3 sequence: CASRRGPYSNQPQHF. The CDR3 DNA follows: TGTGCCAGCAGGCGGGGGCCGTATAGCAATCAGCCCCAGCATTTT.

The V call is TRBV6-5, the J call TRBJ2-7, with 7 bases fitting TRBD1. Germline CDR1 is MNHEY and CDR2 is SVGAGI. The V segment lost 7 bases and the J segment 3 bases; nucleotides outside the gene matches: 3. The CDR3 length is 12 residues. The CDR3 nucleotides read TGTGCCAGCATCGGGGACAGCTACGAGCAGTACTTC. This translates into CASIGDSYEQYF.

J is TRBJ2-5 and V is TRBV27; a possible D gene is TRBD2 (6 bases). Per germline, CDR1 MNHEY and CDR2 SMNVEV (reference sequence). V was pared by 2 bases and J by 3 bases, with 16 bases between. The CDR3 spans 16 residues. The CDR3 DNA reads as TGTGCCAGCAGTTTACGCGGGACTCCGGGGAAAGAGACCCAGTACTTC. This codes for CASSLRGTPGKETQYF.

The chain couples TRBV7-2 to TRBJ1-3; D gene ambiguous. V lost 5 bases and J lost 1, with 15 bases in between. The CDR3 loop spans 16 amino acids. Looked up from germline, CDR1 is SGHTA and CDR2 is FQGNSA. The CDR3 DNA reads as TGTGCCAGCAGCCCTCTCGTTTCGGAGTCTGGAAACACCATATATTTT. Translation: CASSPLVSESGNTIYF. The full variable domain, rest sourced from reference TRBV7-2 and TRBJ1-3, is GAGVSQSPSNKVTEKGKDVELRCDPISGHTALYWYRQSLGQGLEFLIYFQGNSAPDKSGLPSDRFSAERTGGSVSTLTIQRTQQEDSAVYLCASSPLVSESGNTIYFGEGSWLTVV.